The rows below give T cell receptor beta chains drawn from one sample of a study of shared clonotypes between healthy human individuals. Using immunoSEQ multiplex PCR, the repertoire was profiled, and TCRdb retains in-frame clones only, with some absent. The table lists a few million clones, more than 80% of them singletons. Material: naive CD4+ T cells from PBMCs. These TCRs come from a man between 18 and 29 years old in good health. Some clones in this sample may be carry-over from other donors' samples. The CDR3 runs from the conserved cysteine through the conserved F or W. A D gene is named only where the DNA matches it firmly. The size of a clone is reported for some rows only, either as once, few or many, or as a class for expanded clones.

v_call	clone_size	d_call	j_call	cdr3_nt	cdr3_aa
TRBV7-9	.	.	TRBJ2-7	TGTGCCAGCCGCAGGGGAACCTACGAGCAGTACTTC	CASRRGTYEQYF
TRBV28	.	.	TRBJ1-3	TGTGCCAGCAGTTCCGGGTTTGGGGACACCATATATTTT	CASSSGFGDTIYF
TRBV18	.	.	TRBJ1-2	TGTGCCAGCTCACCTGGCACAGGCTCCAACTATGGCTACACCTTC	CASSPGTGSNYGYTF
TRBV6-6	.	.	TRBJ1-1	TGTGCCAGCAGTTACTCTCTCGACACCACTGAAGCTTTCTTT	CASSYSLDTTEAFF
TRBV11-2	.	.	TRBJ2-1	TGTGCCAGCAGCTCAGTGACGAAGGGTGAGCAGTTCTTC	CASSSVTKGEQFF
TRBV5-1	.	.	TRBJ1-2	TGCGCCAGCAGCCGTGGGACAATCTATGGCTACACCTTC	CASSRGTIYGYTF
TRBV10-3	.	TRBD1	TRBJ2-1	TGTGCCATCACGGACAGGGACGGTGAGCAGTTCTTC	CAITDRDGEQFF
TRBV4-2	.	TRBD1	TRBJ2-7	TGTGCCAGCAGCCGGGGACAGGGGGCCATCAACGAGCAGTACTTC	CASSRGQGAINEQYF
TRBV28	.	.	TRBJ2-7	TGTGCCAGCAGTTTGGACAGCCACTACGAGCAGTACTTC	CASSLDSHYEQYF
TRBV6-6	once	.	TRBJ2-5	TGTGCCAGCAGTCCCTGGGCAGGGACCCAAGAGACCCAGTACTTC	CASSPWAGTQETQYF
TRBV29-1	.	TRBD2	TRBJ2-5	TGCAGCGCGGCCGCGACTAGCGGGAGGGAGACCCAGTACTTC	CSAAATSGRETQYF
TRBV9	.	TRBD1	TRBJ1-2	TGTGCCAGCAGCGGGACAGGGTTGGACGGCTACACCTTC	CASSGTGLDGYTF
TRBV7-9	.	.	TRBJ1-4	TGTGCCAGCAGCCCACGGGGGCTTGCAACTAATGAAAAACTGTTTTTT	CASSPRGLATNEKLFF
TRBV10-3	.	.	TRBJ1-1	TGTGCCATCAGTGAGGCACTCAGGGGAGTGTCCACTGAAGCTTTCTTT	CAISEALRGVSTEAFF
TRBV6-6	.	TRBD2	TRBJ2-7	TGTGCCAGCAGCCCATCTAGCGGGAGCTCGGGCTACGAGCAGTACTTC	CASSPSSGSSGYEQYF
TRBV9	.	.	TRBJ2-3	TGTGCCAGCAGCGTAGCCCCCGCAGATACGCAGTATTTT	CASSVAPADTQYF
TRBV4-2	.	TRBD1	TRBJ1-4	TGTGCCAGCAGCCACCCACCAGGGGGACCTACAACTAATGAAAAACTGTTTTTT	CASSHPPGGPTTNEKLFF
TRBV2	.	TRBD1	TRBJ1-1	TGTGCCAGCAGCGGGGACAGGGCGAACACTGAAGCTTTCTTT	CASSGDRANTEAFF
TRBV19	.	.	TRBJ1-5	TGTGCCAGTGAAGGGAGGAATCAGCCCCAGCATTTT	CASEGRNQPQHF
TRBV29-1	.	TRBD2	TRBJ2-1	TGCAGCGTTTCCCGGACTAGCGGGAGACGGGATGAGCAGTTCTTC	CSVSRTSGRRDEQFF
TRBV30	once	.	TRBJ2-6	TGTGCCTGGAGTGACACCAACGTCCTGACTTTC	CAWSDTNVLTF
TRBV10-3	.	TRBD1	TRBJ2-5	TGTGCCATCAGCGCCGACAGGGCTGGGGGAGAGACCCAGTACTTC	CAISADRAGGETQYF
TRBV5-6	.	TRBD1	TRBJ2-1	TGTGCCAGCAGCTGGGACAGGGCCTACAATGAGCAGTTCTTC	CASSWDRAYNEQFF
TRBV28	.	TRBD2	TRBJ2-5	TGTGCCAGCAGTTTAGGGGGAGGGCAAGAGACCCAGTACTTC	CASSLGGGQETQYF
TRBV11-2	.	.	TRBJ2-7	TGTGCCAGCAGCATAGACCGGACGGTATACGAGCAGTACTTC	CASSIDRTVYEQYF
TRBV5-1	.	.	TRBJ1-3	TGCGCCAGCAGCTTGGGAGACACGACCTCTGGAAACACCATATATTTT	CASSLGDTTSGNTIYF
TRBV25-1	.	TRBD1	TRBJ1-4	TGTGCCAGCAGTGCCCCGGGACAGTCGAACGAAAAACTGTTTTTT	CASSAPGQSNEKLFF
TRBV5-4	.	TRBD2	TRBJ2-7	TGTGCCAGCAGCCGACCTTCTAGCGGTAGAGGCTACGAGCAGTACTTC	CASSRPSSGRGYEQYF
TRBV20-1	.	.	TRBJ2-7	TGCAGTGCCTATAAGGTGTACGAGCAGTACTTC	CSAYKVYEQYF
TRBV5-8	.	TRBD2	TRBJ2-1	TGTGCCAGCAGCCAACCGGGACTAGCCTACGATGAGCAGTTCTTC	CASSQPGLAYDEQFF
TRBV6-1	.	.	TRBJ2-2	TGTGCCAGCAGTGAAGCGCTACAGCGAGCGAACACCGGGGAGCTGTTTTTT	CASSEALQRANTGELFF
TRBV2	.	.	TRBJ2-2	TGTGCCAGTGCGGAAACCGGGGAGCTGTTTTTT	CASAETGELFF
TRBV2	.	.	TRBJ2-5	TGTGCCAGCACACTAACGAAGGGGGAAGAGACCCAGTACTTC	CASTLTKGEETQYF
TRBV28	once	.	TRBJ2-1	TGTGCCAGTACGACCAGGGGATATGAGCAGTTCTTC	CASTTRGYEQFF
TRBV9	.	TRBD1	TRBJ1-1	TGTGCCAGCAGCGTCAGATGGGACAGAGGGAACACTGAAGCTTTCTTT	CASSVRWDRGNTEAFF
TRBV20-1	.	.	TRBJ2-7	TGCAGTGCCGCTAATATCTACGAGCAGTACTTC	CSAANIYEQYF
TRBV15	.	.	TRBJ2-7	TGTGCCACCAGTATAGATTACGAGCAGTACTTC	CATSIDYEQYF
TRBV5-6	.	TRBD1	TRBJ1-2	TGTGCCAGCAGCTTAGGACAGGGGATAGGAGGCTACACCTTC	CASSLGQGIGGYTF
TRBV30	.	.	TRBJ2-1	TGTGCCTGGAGTGTACGTTACGAGCAGTTCTTC	CAWSVRYEQFF
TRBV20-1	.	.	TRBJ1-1	TGCAGTGCTAGAGTTGGGAAAGCTTTCTTT	CSARVGKAFF
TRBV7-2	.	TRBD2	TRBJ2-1	TGTGCCAGCAGCTTAGTTGGGACTAGCGGATACAATGAGCAGTTCTTC	CASSLVGTSGYNEQFF
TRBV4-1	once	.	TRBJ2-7	TGCGCCAGCAGCCAAGCTGACACTTTCCACGAGCAGTACTTC	CASSQADTFHEQYF
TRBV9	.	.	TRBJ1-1	TGTGCCAGCAGCGTAGGACACGTAAACACTGAAGCTTTCTTT	CASSVGHVNTEAFF
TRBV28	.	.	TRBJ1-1	TGTGCCAGCAGTTTCCCTAGGCAGGGGCGAGGGAACACTGAAGCTTTCTTT	CASSFPRQGRGNTEAFF
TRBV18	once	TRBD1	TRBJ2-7	TGTGCCAGCTCACGACTGGGACAGGGAGACGAGCAGTACTTC	CASSRLGQGDEQYF
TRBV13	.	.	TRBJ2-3	TGTGCCAGCAGAATTGGGGCCCGCACAGATACGCAGTATTTT	CASRIGARTDTQYF
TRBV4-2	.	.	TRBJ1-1	TGTGCCAGCAGCCGAATTGATAAGACAGGAGACGAAGCTTTCTTT	CASSRIDKTGDEAFF
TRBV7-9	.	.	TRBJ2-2	TGTGCCAGCAGCTTTAGGTTATACCCGAACACCGGGGAGCTGTTTTTT	CASSFRLYPNTGELFF
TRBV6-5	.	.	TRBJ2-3	TGTGCCAGCAGTTACTCCAGGGGTACGCAGTATTTT	CASSYSRGTQYF
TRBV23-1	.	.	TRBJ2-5	TGCGCCAGCAGTCATCCCCGACTGGGCGGGCAAGAGACCCAGTACTTC	CASSHPRLGGQETQYF
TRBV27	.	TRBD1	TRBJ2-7	TGTGCCAGCAGCCGATTGGGACAGAGCTCCTACGAGCAGTACTTC	CASSRLGQSSYEQYF
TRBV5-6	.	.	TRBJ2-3	TGTGCCAGCAGCTTGGCGGGCAGGGTGGGATTTAGGGCAGATACGCAGTATTTT	CASSLAGRVGFRADTQYF
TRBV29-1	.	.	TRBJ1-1	TGCAGCGTTGTGGCAGTTAACACTGAAGCTTTCTTT	CSVVAVNTEAFF